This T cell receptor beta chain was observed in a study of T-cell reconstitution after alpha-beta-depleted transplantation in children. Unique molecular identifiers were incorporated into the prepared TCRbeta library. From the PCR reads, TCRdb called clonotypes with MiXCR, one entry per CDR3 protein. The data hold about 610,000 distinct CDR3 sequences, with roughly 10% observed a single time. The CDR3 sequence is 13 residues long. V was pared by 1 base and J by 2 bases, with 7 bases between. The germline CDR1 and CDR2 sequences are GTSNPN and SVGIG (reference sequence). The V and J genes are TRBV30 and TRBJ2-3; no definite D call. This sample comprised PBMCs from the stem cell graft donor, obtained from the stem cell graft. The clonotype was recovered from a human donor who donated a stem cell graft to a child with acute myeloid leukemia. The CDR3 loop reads CAWSGTITDTQYF. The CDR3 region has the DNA TGTGCCTGGAGTGGGACCATCACAGATACGCAGTATTTT.